This entry lists 3 T cell receptor beta chains sequenced from one sample in a study of T-cell reconstitution after alpha-beta-depleted transplantation in children. Preparation of the TCRbeta library used unique molecular identifiers. Via MiXCR, TCRdb re-called the PCR reads, giving one row per CDR3 protein. The sample holds roughly 500,000 distinct CDR3 sequences, around 12% seen once. Sequencing used PBMCs from the stem cell graft donor, obtained from the stem cell graft. All receptors come from a human donor who donated a stem cell graft to a child with combined immunodeficiency.

This clonotype was seen a handful of times. The chain joins TRBV12-3 or TRBV12-4 to TRBJ2-1, with D maybe TRBD2 (6 bases). The CDR3 is 15 amino acids. The germline V and J ends were trimmed by 3 bases and 5 bases, with 14 bases remaining between them. The CDR3 DNA sequence: TGTGCCAGCAGTTTGGAGGGATCTTACGACAATGAGCAGTTCTTC. It is translated as CASSLEGSYDNEQFF.

This clonotype turned up a few times. V and J are TRBV3-1 and TRBJ2-3; 9 nucleotides line up with TRBD1. The CDR3 is 16 residues long. CDR1 and CDR2 from the germline V gene are LGHDT and YNNKEL (reference sequence). V lost 1 base, J lost 0 bases, and 2 bases stayed unmatched. The CDR3 DNA sequence: TGTGCCAGCAGCCAAGGACAGGGGGGAAGCACAGATACGCAGTATTTT. It yields the protein CASSQGQGGSTDTQYF.

V gene TRBV10-3 combines with J gene TRBJ1-2; 9 bases fit TRBD1. V lost 5 bases, J lost 6 bases, and 7 bases stayed unmatched. The V gene's germline CDR1 is ENHRY and CDR2 SYGVKD. This CDR3 spans 14 amino acids. CDR3 sequence (DNA): TGTGCCATCAGTCCCGGGACAGGGACAAATGGCTACACCTTC. Its protein is CAISPGTGTNGYTF.